Given below is one T cell receptor (beta chain) in context. Antigen specificity is unknown. The CDR3 length is 15 residues. The germline gives CDR1 MNHEY, CDR2 SVGEGT. V was cut by 1 base and J by 5 bases, with 14 bases left in between. TCRdb ran MiXCR on the 5' RACE reads and lists one entry per CDR3 protein. The sample lists about 270,000 distinct CDR3 sequences, 15% to 20% occurring once. The data were taken from a study of T-cell memory formation after mild COVID-19. Study conclusions and caveats: Mainly in CM and EM were contracting CD4+ clones; CD8+ were in EMRA.

Material for sequencing was PBMCs or a T cell subset sorted from them (not recorded which). The origin of this receptor is a man aged 18 to 29 who had mild COVID-19 (a few samples of this study predate the infection). Cell type and time point are not known. V usage is TRBV6-2 or TRBV6-3 and J usage is TRBJ2-5; D remains ambiguous. The CDR3 bases are TGTGCCAGCAGTTACTATGGACGCAAGATTGAGACCCAGTACTTC. Translated, it gives CASSYYGRKIETQYF.